These 20 T cell receptor beta chains came from one sample sequenced in a study of T cell responses to AZD1222 COVID-19 vaccine. Data came from immunoSEQ multiplex PCR; TCRdb stores just in-frame clones and leaves some out. Of about 170,000 clones in the sample, 87% were seen once. Sample: peripheral blood, taken on day 0 of AZD1222 vaccination. The receptors shown here come from an adult in good health.

The CDR3 nucleotides read TGCGCCAGCAGCTTGGGGGACACGTTTTCTGGAAACACCATATATTTT. Amino acid sequence: CASSLGDTFSGNTIYF. The V gene is TRBV5-1, the J gene TRBJ1-3, with a possible D match to TRBD1 (6 bases). V gave up 0 bases and J gave up 1 base, with 11 bases separating them. The CDR3 has 16 amino acids. Germline CDR1 is SGHRS and CDR2 is YFSETQ.

A single count supports this clone. The chain recombines TRBV19 with TRBJ2-1, with a weak D call TRBD2 (6 bases). Germline CDR1 reads LNHDA; CDR2 reads SQIVND (reference sequence). The CDR3 has 15 amino acids. V was shortened by 3 bases and J by 1 base, with 10 bases between the two germline ends. CDR3 protein: CASSIGGKSYNEQFF. The CDR3 DNA is TGTGCCAGTAGTATCGGCGGGAAGTCCTACAATGAGCAGTTCTTC. The full variable domain, completed using reference TRBV19 and TRBJ2-1, is DGGITQSPKYLFRKEGQNVTLSCEQNLNHDAMYWYRQDPGQGLRLIYYSQIVNDFQKGDIAEGYSVSREKKESFPLTVTSAQKNPTAFYLCASSIGGKSYNEQFFGPGTRLTVL.

CDR3 sequence: CASSLLGYTMNTEAFF. The CDR3 DNA is TGTGCCAGCAGCTTATTGGGATATACCATGAACACTGAAGCTTTCTTT. This chain connects TRBV7-8 to TRBJ1-1; D gene unclear. CDR1 is SGHVS, CDR2 FQNEAQ, per germline. The CDR3 sequence is 16 residues long. Trimming took 2 bases from V and 0 from J, leaving 13 bases between them.

This chain joins TRBV3-1 (or the pseudogene TRBV3-2) and TRBJ2-5, with 12 positions matching TRBD2. Germline trimming cut 4 bases from V and 3 bases from J; bases unmatched to any gene: 6. The CDR3 sequence is 16 residues long. Germline V gene lookup returns CDR1 LGHDT and CDR2 YNNKEL (reference sequence). The CDR3 nucleotides are TGTGCCAGCAGCCTAAGACTAGCGGGAGTTAAAGAGACCCAGTACTTC. It specifies CASSLRLAGVKETQYF.

The J gene is TRBJ2-1, the V gene TRBV7-9; 16 bases align to TRBD2. Germline trimming cut 5 bases from V and 9 bases from J; bases unmatched to any gene: 13. Per germline, CDR1 SEHNR and CDR2 FQNEAQ (reference sequence). There are 18 residues in the CDR3. CDR3 loop: CASSPTRGTSGRAGEQFF. DNA of the CDR3: TGTGCCAGCAGCCCAACGAGGGGGACTAGCGGGAGGGCAGGTGAGCAGTTCTTC. Variable domain in full (rest from reference TRBV7-9 and TRBJ2-1): DTGVSQNPRHKITKRGQNVTFRCDPISEHNRLYWYRQTLGQGPEFLTYFQNEAQLEKSRLLSDRFSAERPKGSFSTLEIQRTEQGDSAMYLCASSPTRGTSGRAGEQFFGPGTRLTVL.

This sequence joins TRBV19 and TRBJ2-7; the D gene is possibly TRBD2 (5 bases). The CDR3 is 14 amino acids. The V and J ends lost 4 bases and 5 bases respectively, with 15 bases between them. CDR1 LNHDA and CDR2 SQIVND come from the germline V gene (reference sequence). CDR3: CASSTRPFGDEQYF. As DNA, the CDR3 is TGTGCCAGTAGTACAAGGCCCTTCGGGGACGAGCAGTACTTC. The whole variable domain, filled in from reference TRBV19 and TRBJ2-7, reads DGGITQSPKYLFRKEGQNVTLSCEQNLNHDAMYWYRQDPGQGLRLIYYSQIVNDFQKGDIAEGYSVSREKKESFPLTVTSAQKNPTAFYLCASSTRPFGDEQYFGPGTRLTVT.

This clone has only a few counts. V usage is TRBV6-1 and J usage is TRBJ2-2; TRBD1 aligns across 9 bases. This CDR3 has 15 residues. Germline trimming cut 7 bases from V and 2 bases from J; bases unmatched to any gene: 5. CDR1 is MNHNS, CDR2 SASEGT, per germline. In DNA, the CDR3 is TGTGCCAGCACCCCGACAGGGGGAAACACCGGGGAGCTGTTTTTT. Its protein is CASTPTGGNTGELFF.

This clone occurred a few times. The chain's CDR3 is CASSYTGGYGYTF. The CDR3 DNA is TGTGCCAGCAGTTACACGGGGGGCTATGGCTACACCTTC. V usage is TRBV6-5 and J usage is TRBJ1-2; the D gene is possibly TRBD1 (5 bases). The CDR3 runs to 13 residues. Trimming shortened V by 2 bases and J by 4 bases, and 8 bases separated the two germline ends. The germline CDR1 and CDR2 sequences are MNHEY and SVGAGI.

V usage is TRBV6-1 and J usage is TRBJ1-2; weak D call: TRBD1 (5 bases). The V end was cut by 3 bases, the J end by 2 bases, with 16 bases between. The CDR3 runs to 16 residues. Germline V gene data show CDR1 as MNHNS and CDR2 as SASEGT. The CDR3 sequence is CASSDPRQSWNYGYTF. CDR3 in DNA: TGTGCCAGCAGTGACCCTCGACAGTCCTGGAACTATGGCTACACCTTC.

This chain connects TRBV6-5 to TRBJ1-4; 7 positions match TRBD1. The CDR3 has 15 residues. Trimming took 4 bases from V and 6 from J; bases not matched to a gene: 8. Germline CDR1 is MNHEY and CDR2 is SVGAGI. The CDR3 DNA reads as TGTGCCAGCAGTTCAGACCGGGACAGCTATGAAAAACTGTTTTTT. This codes for CASSSDRDSYEKLFF.

The chain couples TRBV18 to TRBJ2-5; D uncertain. The CDR3 has 12 amino acids. The V gene's germline CDR1 is KGHSH and CDR2 LQKENI. V was pared by 3 bases and J by 5 bases, with 7 bases between. This chain's CDR3 is CASSPAPETQYF. The DNA of the CDR3 is TGTGCCAGCTCACCCGCTCCGGAGACCCAGTACTTC.

V usage is TRBV2 and J usage is TRBJ1-5; D not certain. The ends were cut back, 5 bases at V and 0 bases at J, with 8 bases in the middle. This CDR3 comprises 14 residues. Germline V gene data show CDR1 as SNHLY and CDR2 as FYNNEI. The CDR3 region is CASSFGLSNQPQHF. The CDR3 bases are TGTGCCAGCAGTTTCGGACTTAGCAATCAGCCCCAGCATTTT.

This clone was seen once. This sequence joins TRBV18 and TRBJ2-3; D gene ambiguous. The CDR3 runs to 13 residues. V lost 0 bases and J lost 4, with 5 bases in between. Germline V gene lookup returns CDR1 KGHSH and CDR2 LQKENI. The CDR3 sequence: CASSPPAADTQYF. Written as DNA, the CDR3 is TGTGCCAGCTCACCACCGGCCGCAGATACGCAGTATTTT.

In its sample, this clone was seen a few times. This rearrangement joins TRBV18 to TRBJ1-2; 8 nucleotides agree with TRBD1. The V segment lost 3 bases and the J segment 4 bases; nucleotides outside the gene matches: 4. CDR3 length: 14 residues. Germline CDR1 is KGHSH and CDR2 is LQKENI. CDR3 bases: TGTGCCAGCTCACCCTTACAGGGGGTCTATGGCTACACCTTC. It is translated as CASSPLQGVYGYTF.

V usage is TRBV5-1 and J usage is TRBJ2-5; a possible D gene is TRBD1 (5 bases). Trimming pared 5 bases from V and 4 bases from J, leaving 15 bases between. The CDR3 runs 14 residues. The germline gives CDR1 SGHRS, CDR2 YFSETQ. DNA for the CDR3: TGCGCCAGCAGACCAGGGTTCTCGGGAGAGACCCAGTACTTC. Its translation is CASRPGFSGETQYF.

V is TRBV19 and J is TRBJ1-1, with TRBD1 as a possible D gene (5 bases). The CDR3 sequence is 17 residues long. V was trimmed by 7 bases and J by 4 bases, leaving 25 bases between them. CDR1 LNHDA and CDR2 SQIVND come from the germline V gene (reference sequence). CDR3 in amino acids: CASNSRDRGVVGTEAFF. The CDR3 DNA sequence: TGTGCCAGTAATTCCAGGGACCGCGGGGTCGTAGGCACTGAAGCTTTCTTT.

V gene TRBV7-9 combines with J gene TRBJ2-3; D is unresolved. This CDR3 region has 17 residues. With 4 bases removed from V and 4 bases from J, the gap between germline ends came to 21 bases. Per the germline V gene, CDR1 is SEHNR and CDR2 is FQNEAQ (reference sequence). The CDR3 DNA is TGTGCCAGCAGCTCGTCAGACGAGGTCAGGAGCCCAGATACGCAGTATTTT. Translating it yields CASSSSDEVRSPDTQYF. Filled out from reference TRBV7-9 and TRBJ2-3, the complete variable domain reads DTGVSQNPRHKITKRGQNVTFRCDPISEHNRLYWYRQTLGQGPEFLTYFQNEAQLEKSRLLSDRFSAERPKGSFSTLEIQRTEQGDSAMYLCASSSSDEVRSPDTQYFGPGTRLTVL.

The CDR3 spells CASSSLAGISETQYF. CDR3 in DNA: TGTGCCAGCAGTTCCCTAGCGGGAATTTCAGAGACCCAGTACTTC. The chain carries TRBV27 and TRBJ2-5, with 9 positions matching TRBD2. The CDR3 totals 15 residues. The V segment lost 4 bases and the J segment 4 bases; nucleotides outside the gene matches: 7. CDR1 and CDR2 (germline): MNHEY, SMNVEV (reference sequence).

V and J are TRBV6-5 and TRBJ2-7; 14 bases match TRBD2. V gave up 7 bases and J gave up 7 bases; unmatched junction bases: 9. This CDR3 contains 15 residues. Germline CDR1 is MNHEY and CDR2 is SVGAGI. DNA of the CDR3: TGTGCCAGCAATACCGGGACTAGCGGGAGCGGAGAGCAGTACTTC. Amino acids: CASNTGTSGSGEQYF.

The rearrangement links TRBV9 to TRBJ2-7; 9 bases map to TRBD2. This CDR3 comprises 15 residues. V trimming: 2 bases; J trimming: 2 bases; junction bases outside the gene matches: 5. Germline values: CDR1 SGDLS, CDR2 YYNGEE. CDR3 DNA: TGTGCCAGCAGCGTTGGAGCGGGGGGACCCTACGAGCAGTACTTC. Encoded protein: CASSVGAGGPYEQYF.